This T cell receptor (beta chain) comes out of a study of blood T cell repertoires in COVID-19. Across the study: Acute and convalescent COVID-19 specimens originated in the United States, Italy and Spain.

The CDR3 consists of 16 residues. The germline V and J ends were trimmed by 0 bases and 4 bases, with 15 bases remaining between them. Germline loops: CDR1 SEHNR, CDR2 FQNEAQ (reference sequence). Libraries were prepared by immunoSEQ multiplex PCR; TCRdb keeps only in-frame clonotypes and omits some of them. The sample yields more than 200,000 clones, 83% seen once. The receptor comes from a middle-aged woman with active or convalescent COVID-19. Sequencing was carried out using peripheral blood. The rearrangement links TRBV7-9 to TRBJ1-2; D remains ambiguous. The CDR3 DNA follows: TGTGCCAGCAGCTTAGCGGAGCGGGTTCCTGGCTATGGCTACACCTTC. Encoded protein: CASSLAERVPGYGYTF. The whole variable domain, filled in from reference TRBV7-9 and TRBJ1-2, reads DTGVSQNPRHKITKRGQNVTFRCDPISEHNRLYWYRQTLGQGPEFLTYFQNEAQLEKSRLLSDRFSAERPKGSFSTLEIQRTEQGDSAMYLCASSLAERVPGYGYTFGSGTRLTVV.